This section outlines one T cell receptor beta chain sequence together with its context. This entry comes from a study of control samples from healthy donors and cancer patients. Assay: immunoSEQ multiplex PCR; the TCRdb copy retains only in-frame clones and omits some. The profile shows over 100,000 clones, 88% of them singletons. This CDR3 has 15 amino acids. CDR1 and CDR2 (germline): SGHNT, YYREEE (reference sequence). V lost 1 base to trimming and J lost 4 bases, with 11 bases between them. This chain joins TRBV5-4 and TRBJ2-2; a weak D match, TRBD2 (5 bases). The TCR was taken from a man aged 45-60 years in good health. Sequencing was performed on blood. For the CDR3, the DNA is TGTGCCAGCAGCTTGTCCAAGGCGGGCACCGGGGAGCTGTTTTTT. This gives the protein CASSLSKAGTGELFF.